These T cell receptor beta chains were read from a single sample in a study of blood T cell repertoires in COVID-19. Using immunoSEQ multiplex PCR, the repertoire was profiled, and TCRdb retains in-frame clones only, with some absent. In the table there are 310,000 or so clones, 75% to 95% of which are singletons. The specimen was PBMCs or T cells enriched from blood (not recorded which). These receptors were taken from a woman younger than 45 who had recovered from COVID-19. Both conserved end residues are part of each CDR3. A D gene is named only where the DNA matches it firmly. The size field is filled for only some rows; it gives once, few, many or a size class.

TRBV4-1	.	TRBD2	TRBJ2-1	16	TGCGCCAGCAGCCAAGGCGGGACTAGCGATGACAATGAGCAGTTCTTC	CASSQGGTSDDNEQFF
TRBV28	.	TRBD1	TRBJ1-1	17	TGTGCCAGCAGTTCAACAGCAGGGGGATTAGGGGTAGCTGAAGCTTTCTTT	CASSSTAGGLGVAEAFF
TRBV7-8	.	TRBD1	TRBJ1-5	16	TGTGCCAGCAGCTTAGGGTCGACAGGGGAGGGACAGCCCCAGCATTTT	CASSLGSTGEGQPQHF
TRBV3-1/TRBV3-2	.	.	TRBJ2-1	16	TGTGCCAGCAGCCGGGATAGCGCGAGCTCCTACAATGAGCAGTTCTTC	CASSRDSASSYNEQFF
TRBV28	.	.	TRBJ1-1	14	TGTGCCAGCAGTTTAGAGGCCCATAGCACTGAAGCTTTCTTT	CASSLEAHSTEAFF
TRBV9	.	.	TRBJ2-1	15	TGTGCCAGCAGTAAATTCGGACAGTCGGACAATGAGCAGTTCTTC	CASSKFGQSDNEQFF
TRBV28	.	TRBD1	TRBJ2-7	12	TGTGCCAGCAGCTCGGGACAGGGCGGGCAGTACTTC	CASSSGQGGQYF
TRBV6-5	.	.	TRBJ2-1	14	TGTGCCAGCAGCGAGGAGGCACCCTACAATGAGCAGTTCTTC	CASSEEAPYNEQFF
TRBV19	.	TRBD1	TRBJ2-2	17	TGTGCCAGTAGTCACCAAGACAGGGGTATTGTGGCCGGGGAGCTGTTTTTT	CASSHQDRGIVAGELFF
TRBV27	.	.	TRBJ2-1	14	TGTGCCAGCAGTTTTTATTTTTCCTACAATGAGCAGTTCTTC	CASSFYFSYNEQFF
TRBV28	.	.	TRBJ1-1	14	TGTGCCAGCAGTTTTCGGAGACCGAACACTGAAGCTTTCTTT	CASSFRRPNTEAFF
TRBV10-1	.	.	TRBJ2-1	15	TGCGCCAGCAGTAACGGGGGAGCGGGCTACAATGAGCAGTTCTTC	CASSNGGAGYNEQFF
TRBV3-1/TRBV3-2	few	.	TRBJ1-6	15	TGTGCCAGCAGCCAAGAAAGCCAGGGGTTGGCACCCCTCCACTTT	CASSQESQGLAPLHF
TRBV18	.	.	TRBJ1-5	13	TGTGCCAGCTCACCAAGAGACTATCAGCCCCAGCATTTT	CASSPRDYQPQHF
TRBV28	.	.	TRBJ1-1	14	TGTGCCAGCAGTTTACCCCAGGGTTACACTGAAGCTTTCTTT	CASSLPQGYTEAFF
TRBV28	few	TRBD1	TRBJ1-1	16	TGTGCCAGCAGTTTAAACAGGGGGCCAACTAACACTGAAGCTTTCTTT	CASSLNRGPTNTEAFF
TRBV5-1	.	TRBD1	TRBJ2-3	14	TGCGCCAGCAGAACAGGGGGTTTCGCAGATACGCAGTATTTT	CASRTGGFADTQYF
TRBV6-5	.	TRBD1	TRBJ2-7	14	TGTGCCAGCAGTAACGGACAGGGCTCCTACGAGCAGTACTTC	CASSNGQGSYEQYF
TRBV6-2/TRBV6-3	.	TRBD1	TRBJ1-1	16	TGTGCCAGCACCCCCAAACAGGGGATTGCAAACACTGAAGCTTTCTTT	CASTPKQGIANTEAFF
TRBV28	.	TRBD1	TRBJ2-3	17	TGTGCCAGCAGTTATCGATCAGGGGGCCGTTTGGCAGATACGCAGTATTTT	CASSYRSGGRLADTQYF
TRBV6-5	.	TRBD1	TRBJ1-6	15	TGTGCCAGCAGTACCACCGGGACAGCCGGTTCACCCCTCCACTTT	CASSTTGTAGSPLHF
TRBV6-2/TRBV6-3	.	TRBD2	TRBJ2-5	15	TGTGCCAGCAGTTTGCTAGCGGGTCCTCAAGAGACCCAGTACTTC	CASSLLAGPQETQYF
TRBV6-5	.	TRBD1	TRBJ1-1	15	TGTGCCAGCAGGAAAGGACAGGTGGGAGGCACTGAAGCTTTCTTT	CASRKGQVGGTEAFF
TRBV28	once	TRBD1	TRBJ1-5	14	TGTGCCACCTCAGGACAGGGACGTTATCAGCCCCAGCATTTT	CATSGQGRYQPQHF
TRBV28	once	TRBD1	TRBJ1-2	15	TGTGCCAGCAGTTTGCGGACAGGGGGCCACTATGGCTACACCTTC	CASSLRTGGHYGYTF
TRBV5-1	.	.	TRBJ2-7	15	TGCGCCAGCAGCTTGTTACAGGGAAGCTCCTACGAGCAGTACTTC	CASSLLQGSSYEQYF
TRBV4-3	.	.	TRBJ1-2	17	TGCGCCAGCAGCCAAGATAGGTCCGCGACTTGGTCGTATGGCTACACCTTC	CASSQDRSATWSYGYTF
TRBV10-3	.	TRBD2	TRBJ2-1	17	TGTGCCATCAGTGAGTCTTGGCGTAGCGGGAGGGCGGATGAGCAGTTCTTC	CAISESWRSGRADEQFF
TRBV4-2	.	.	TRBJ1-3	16	TGTGCCAGCAGCCCACAAGTCGAAACAGTCGGAAACACCATATATTTT	CASSPQVETVGNTIYF
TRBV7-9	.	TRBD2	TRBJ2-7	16	TGTGCCAGCAGCTTAGTTGGCGGGAGTCCCACGGGAGAGCAGTACTTC	CASSLVGGSPTGEQYF
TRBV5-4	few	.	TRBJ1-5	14	TGTGCCAGCAGCGCCGGCAGGGCCAATCAGCCCCAGCATTTT	CASSAGRANQPQHF
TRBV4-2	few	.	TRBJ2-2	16	TGTGCCAGCAGGACATTAGGACAGAAGAACACCGGGGAGCTGTTTTTT	CASRTLGQKNTGELFF
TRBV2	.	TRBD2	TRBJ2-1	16	TGTGCCAGCAGTGAACCCCGCGGGAGAGAGGTAAATGAGCAGTTCTTC	CASSEPRGREVNEQFF
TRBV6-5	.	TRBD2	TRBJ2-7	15	TGTGCCAGCAGTTACAGGACGGGAGGAATTGTCGAGCAGTACTTC	CASSYRTGGIVEQYF
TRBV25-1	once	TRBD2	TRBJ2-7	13	TGTGCCAGCAGTGAGGCGGGAGTCTACGAGCAGTACTTC	CASSEAGVYEQYF
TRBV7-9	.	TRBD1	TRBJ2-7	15	TGTGCCAGCAGCTTAATGACAGGGGCATCCTACGAGCAGTACTTC	CASSLMTGASYEQYF
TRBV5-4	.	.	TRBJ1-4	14	TGTGCCAGCAGCTTGGTCGGGATTGGGGAAAAACTGTTTTTT	CASSLVGIGEKLFF
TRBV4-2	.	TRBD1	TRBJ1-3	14	TGTGCCAGCAGCCAAGGGGACAGGGGAAACACCATATATTTT	CASSQGDRGNTIYF
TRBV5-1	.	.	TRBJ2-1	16	TGCGCCAGCAGCCCAGCTAGGGGGATCGTAAACAATGAGCAGTTCTTC	CASSPARGIVNNEQFF
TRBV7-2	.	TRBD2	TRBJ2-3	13	TGTGCCAGCAAAAAGCGGGAAGTAGATACGCAGTATTTT	CASKKREVDTQYF
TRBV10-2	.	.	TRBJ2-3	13	TGCGCCAGCAAGCTAGCGAACACAGATACGCAGTATTTT	CASKLANTDTQYF
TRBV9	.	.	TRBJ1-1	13	TGTGCCAGCAGCGTACTAATGAACACTGAAGCTTTCTTT	CASSVLMNTEAFF
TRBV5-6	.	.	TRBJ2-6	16	TGTGCCAGCAGCTTGGTTGTCTTCTCTGGGGCCAACGTCCTGACTTTC	CASSLVVFSGANVLTF
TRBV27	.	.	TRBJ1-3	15	TGTGCCAGCAGTTTATTATCGGGCTCTGGAAACACCATATATTTT	CASSLLSGSGNTIYF
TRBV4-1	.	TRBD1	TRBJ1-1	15	TGCGCCAGCAGCCAACATGACAGGGATATCCCTGAAGCTTTCTTT	CASSQHDRDIPEAFF
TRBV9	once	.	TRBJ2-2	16	TGTGCCAGCAGCGTAGTAATCGGGGCGAACACCGGGGAGCTGTTTTTT	CASSVVIGANTGELFF